The 5 T cell receptor beta chains given below trace back to one sample, sequenced in a study of CD8 T cells in ankylosing spondylitis (dated by TCRdb to 2015 to 2018). Library prep was done by 5' RACE. For sequencing, an Illumina HiSeq 2500 was employed. TCRdb passed the public sequencing reads through fastp at Q25 and MiXCR, retaining productive beta sequences. Each CDR3 protein appears once, grouped with its most common genes and DNA. In all, the sample holds 220,000 or so distinct CDR3 sequences, and more than 9% of those were seen once. 21% of the sample rests with the top ten. Sequenced sample: blood, either unsorted or a sorted T cell fraction (not recorded which). These receptors were obtained from a male donor with ankylosing spondylitis or in good health (not recorded which).

This clonotype was found many times. The chain recombines TRBV7-2 with TRBJ2-3, with 7 bases lining up with TRBD2. The CDR3 totals 14 residues. V trimming: 4 bases; J trimming: 4 bases; junction bases outside the gene matches: 5. Germline V gives CDR1 SGHTA, CDR2 FQGNSA. The CDR3 DNA reads as TGTGCCAGCAGCTCCGGACTAGTTTCAGATACGCAGTATTTT. This sequence encodes CASSSGLVSDTQYF.

This clonotype came up many times. The chain employs TRBV5-6 and TRBJ2-3; weak D call: TRBD1 (6 bases). V lost 0 bases to trimming and J lost 4 bases, with 15 bases between them. CDR1 is SGHDT and CDR2 is YYEEEE in the germline V gene. The CDR3 runs 16 residues. The CDR3 DNA sequence: TGTGCCAGCAGCTTGGAGGCAGGGGTCTCTCCAGATACGCAGTATTTT. Amino acid sequence: CASSLEAGVSPDTQYF.

In this sample, this clonotype turned up many times. The chain couples TRBV20-1 to TRBJ1-3; TRBD1 might be the D (6 bases). Germline V CDR1 and CDR2: DFQATT, SNEGSKA (reference sequence). The CDR3 runs 16 residues. The V and J ends lost 0 bases and 0 bases respectively, with 12 bases between them. The CDR3 is CSARDTGPSSGNTIYF. CDR3 bases: TGCAGTGCTAGAGATACAGGGCCCAGCTCTGGAAACACCATATATTTT.

This clonotype has at least ten counts. The chain links TRBV10-3 to TRBJ2-5; TRBD2 aligns across 7 bases. J lost 5 bases, V lost 5 bases, and 8 bases had no gene match. This CDR3 is 14 amino acids long. Per germline, CDR1 ENHRY and CDR2 SYGVKD. The CDR3 spells CAISLTSSRETQYF. In nucleotides, the CDR3 is TGTGCCATCAGTTTGACTAGCTCCAGGGAGACCCAGTACTTC.

This clonotype was found many times. V and J are TRBV20-1 and TRBJ2-5; either TRBD1 or TRBD2 may supply D (5 bases each). Trimming took off 5 bases at V and 4 bases at J, with 20 bases between the two ends. The V gene's germline CDR1 is DFQATT and CDR2 SNEGSKA (reference sequence). This CDR3 spans 15 amino acids. The chain's CDR3 is CSAEVRDPGRETQYF. The CDR3 DNA sequence: TGCAGTGCTGAGGTCCGGGACCCTGGGAGAGAGACCCAGTACTTC.